This T cell receptor beta chain was sequenced in a study of Graves' ophthalmopathy and Graves' hyperthyroidism. Broader study findings: Most expanded thyroid clonotypes above 0.001 frequency also appeared in blood. Built on 13 signatures, a model told ophthalmopathy apart from stable hyperthyroidism with about 88% sensitivity and approximately 80% specificity.

RNA served as the template for amplifying TCR beta CDR3 regions. HTBI primers were employed in first-round RT-PCR, then a second-round multiplex PCR followed. From the multiplex PCR reads, TCRdb called clonotypes with MiXCR, one entry per CDR3 protein. The sample comprises 600,000 to 950,000 distinct CDR3 sequences, around 40% of which are singletons, and around 40% rests with the top ten. Uncontrolled infections, other autoimmune diseases, pregnancy or lactation barred patients from enrollment. For this clonotype: Its target is not known.

CDR3 length: 14 amino acids. Germline V lookup: CDR1 SNHLY, CDR2 FYNNEI. This TCR came from an adult man with Graves' ophthalmopathy. Source material: peripheral blood. J is TRBJ1-2 and V is TRBV2; D unresolved. The CDR3 here is CARASPATILDYTF. The CDR3 nucleotides are TGTGCTAGGGCGAGTCCAGCGACAATATTAGACTACACCTTC.